This T cell receptor beta chain was retrieved from a study of T cells in Graves' hyperthyroidism and ophthalmopathy. General study findings and limits: The model anticipated ophthalmopathy a median about six months pre-onset. Patients with ophthalmopathy were separated from those with stable hyperthyroidism by a 13 V-J model.

V gave up 5 bases and J gave up 2 bases, with 15 bases separating them. The CDR3 runs 15 residues. As to this clonotype: Antigen specificity is unknown.

RNA transcripts yielded amplified TCR beta CDR3 regions. HTBI primers were used for first-round RT-PCR of the TCR CDR3. MiXCR was run by TCRdb on the multiplex PCR reads, yielding one entry per CDR3 protein. The sample yields fewer than 250,000 distinct CDR3 sequences, 24% seen once. Each diagnosis was grounded in clinical symptoms, serum thyroxine and TRAb, thyroid ultrasound, and orbital computed tomography. Using around 10 ml of fresh peripheral blood, PBMCs were prepared. The sequence was collected from a woman between 35 and 50 years old with Graves' ophthalmopathy. This sequence joins TRBV12-3 or TRBV12-4 and TRBJ1-1; D might be TRBD1 (6 bases). Sequencing was carried out using blood. CDR3: CASSRSGTKNTEAFF. The CDR3 region has the DNA TGTGCCAGCAGTCGATCCGGGACAAAAAACACTGAAGCTTTCTTT.